The subject of this entry is one TCR beta chain. This study enrolled people aged roughly 18 to 89 from around 26 US geographic areas. Participant-reported clinical history was the basis for cohort assignment. Germline CDR1 is PRHDT and CDR2 is FYEKMQ (reference sequence). Trimming pared 2 bases from V and 6 bases from J, leaving 3 bases between. The CDR3 extends over 11 amino acids. This specimen belongs to a study of blood T cell repertoires in COVID-19. The wider study: Spain, Italy and the United States supplied samples that represented acute and convalescent COVID-19. The analysed material was cDNA or gDNA that came from T cells, B-cell-depleted T cells, or PBMCs.

Assay used: immunoSEQ multiplex PCR; TCRdb lists only in-frame clones, some missing. The profile covers about 310,000 clones, with 85% appearing a single time and under 2% taken by the ten largest. The chain recombines TRBV13 with TRBJ2-3; D is uncertain. This clonotype originated in a woman in her 30s who had been exposed to COVID-19. The material sequenced was PBMCs or T cells enriched from blood (not recorded which). The CDR3 is CASSLSDTQYF. The DNA of the CDR3 is TGTGCCAGCAGCTTATCTGATACGCAGTATTTT.